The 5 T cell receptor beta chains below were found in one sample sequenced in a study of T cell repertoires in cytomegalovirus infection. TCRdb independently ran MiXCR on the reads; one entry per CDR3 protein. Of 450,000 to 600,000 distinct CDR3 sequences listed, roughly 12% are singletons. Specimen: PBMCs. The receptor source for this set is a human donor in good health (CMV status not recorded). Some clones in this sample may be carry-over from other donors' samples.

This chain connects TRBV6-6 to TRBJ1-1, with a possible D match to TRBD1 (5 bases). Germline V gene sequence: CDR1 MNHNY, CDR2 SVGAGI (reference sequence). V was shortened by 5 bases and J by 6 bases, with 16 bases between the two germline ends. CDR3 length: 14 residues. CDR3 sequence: CASSIPGRDAEAFF. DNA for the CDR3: TGTGCCAGCAGTATTCCCGGCAGGGACGCTGAAGCTTTCTTT.

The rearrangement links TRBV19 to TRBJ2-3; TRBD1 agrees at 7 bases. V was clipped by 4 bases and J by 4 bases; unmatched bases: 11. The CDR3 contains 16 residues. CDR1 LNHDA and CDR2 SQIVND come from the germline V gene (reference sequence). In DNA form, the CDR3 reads TGTGCCAGTAGTACTCTTAGACAGGGAAGGTCAGATACGCAGTATTTT. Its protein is CASSTLRQGRSDTQYF.

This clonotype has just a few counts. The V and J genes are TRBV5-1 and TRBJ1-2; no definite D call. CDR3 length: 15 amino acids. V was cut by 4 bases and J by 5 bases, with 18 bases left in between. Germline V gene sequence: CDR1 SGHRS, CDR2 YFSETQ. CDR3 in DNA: TGCGCCAGCAGCGGCGGACCCACGGCGGGGTATGGCTACACCTTC. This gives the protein CASSGGPTAGYGYTF.

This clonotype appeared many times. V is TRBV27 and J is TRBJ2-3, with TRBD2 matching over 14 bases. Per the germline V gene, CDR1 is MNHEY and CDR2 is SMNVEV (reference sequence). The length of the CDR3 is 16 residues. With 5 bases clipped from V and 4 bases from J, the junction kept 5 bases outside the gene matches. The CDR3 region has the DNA TGTGCCAGCAGTCCGGAGGGACTAGCGGGAGCAGATACGCAGTATTTT. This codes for CASSPEGLAGADTQYF.

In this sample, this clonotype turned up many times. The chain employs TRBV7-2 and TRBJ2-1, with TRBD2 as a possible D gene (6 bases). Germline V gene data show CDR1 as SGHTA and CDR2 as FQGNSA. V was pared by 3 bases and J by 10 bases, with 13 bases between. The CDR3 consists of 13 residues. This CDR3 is CASSFTREAEQFF. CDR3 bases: TGTGCCAGCAGCTTCACAAGGGAGGCCGAGCAGTTCTTC.